This T cell receptor beta chain was observed in a study of blood T cell repertoires in COVID-19 (TCRdb year 2020). The study in broad terms: Samples from collaborators originated in the United States, Italy and Spain and spanned both the acute and convalescent phases of COVID-19. The material from the prospective study consisted of cDNA or gDNA derived from T cells, B-cell-depleted T cells, or PBMCs. Subjects who had been exposed to COVID-19, were actively infected with it, or had recovered from it provided the deeply sampled blood TCRbeta repertoires that made up the dataset. The repertoires were released in a freely available public database intended as a resource for research on the immune response to SARS-CoV-2. Samples came from the ongoing ImmuneRACE study (first 160 participants) plus 1,254 subjects from 6 global collaborators. Nearly every sample came with metadata listing a de-identified subject ID, COVID-19 status, age in years and sex. HLA class I and class II types, where available, came from metadata supplied by the sample provider rather than from assay-based typing. On the study overall, not on this receptor specifically: How much clinical and demographic metadata was included differed by source and by participant, and the metadata was provided uncurated.

As concerns this clone: Its binding antigen is unknown. The input lacks base qualities; no much larger clone sits a single base away.

Collaborating institutions collected whole blood in K2EDTA tubes following their own protocols. Collaborator samples were shipped for TCRbeta analysis as frozen whole blood, isolated PBMCs, or DNA extracted from either sample type. A distance of 11 bases separates the germline ends of V and J, which lose 3 bases and 6 bases respectively. CDR3 length: 13 amino acids, cysteine to phenylalanine. Only CDR3 DNA remains: 39 bases, in frame from the first base. CDR1 and CDR2, looked up from the germline V gene, are MNHNS and SASEGT. The immunoSEQ Assay, a bias-controlled multiplex PCR, was used to amplify TCRbeta CDR3 regions from genomic DNA. Regarding the original processing steps: Nucleated cell counts per sample were estimated from amplification of reference gene primers within the assay. Sequence reads were collapsed and filtered to measure the absolute abundance of every unique TCRbeta CDR3 rearrangement. Productive Simpson clonality was computed per sample as the square root of Simpson's diversity index over productive rearrangements. The source is immuneACCESS, and TCRdb retained only in-frame sequences with V and J called. Part of the clones is not carried over; for the studies checked, unresolved V genes explain less than half of this, and the remainder is unexplained. V and J calls plus clone size are reproduced from that table; the DNA served to infer D and trimming. This sample lists roughly 180,000 clones; around 82% were detected once. The ten biggest clones cover 10% to 13% of the sample.

Sequenced: peripheral blood. The chain couples TRBV6-1 to TRBJ1-1, with the D gene too uncertain to name. This TCR came from a woman aged 80 or older with active or convalescent COVID-19. The sequenced DNA is TGTGCCAGCAGTGAGTTCGCCAGTGCTGAAGCTTTCTTT. Translation gives CASSEFASAEAFF.